The clone carrying this T cell receptor beta chain has just a few counts. The antigen remains undetermined. This entry comes from a study of blood T cells in healthy people across ages. Germline V gives CDR1 SGHTA, CDR2 FQGTGA. V trimming: 6 bases; J trimming: 4 bases; junction bases outside the gene matches: 8. The CDR3 consists of 15 residues. Study outcomes and limitations: The unsorted PBMCs prevented any conclusive comparison of naive versus antigen-experienced cells.

A second PCR, run for roughly 7 to 12 cycles, used a sample-barcoded 5' primer plus a J-beta primer mix. TCRdb independently ran MiXCR on the 5' RACE reads; one entry per CDR3 protein. The sample carries roughly 410,000 distinct CDR3 sequences, roughly half recorded once. The V call is TRBV7-3, the J call TRBJ2-1, with TRBD2 identical over 8 bases. This clonotype originated in a man aged 55 to 70 in good health. Sequenced input: blood. The CDR3: CASSKSSGGYNEQFF. In DNA, the CDR3 is TGTGCCAGCAGTAAAAGCAGCGGGGGATACAATGAGCAGTTCTTC.